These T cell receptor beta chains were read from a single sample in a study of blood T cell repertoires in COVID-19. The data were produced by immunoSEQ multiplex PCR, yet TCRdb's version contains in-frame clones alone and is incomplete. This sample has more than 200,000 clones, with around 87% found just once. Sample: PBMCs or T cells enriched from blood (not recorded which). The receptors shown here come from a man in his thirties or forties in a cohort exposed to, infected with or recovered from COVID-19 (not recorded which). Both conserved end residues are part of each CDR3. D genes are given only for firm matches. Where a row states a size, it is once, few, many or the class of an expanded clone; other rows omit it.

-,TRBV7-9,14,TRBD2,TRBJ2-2,CASSRSGRAGELFF,TGTGCCAGCAGCCGGAGCGGGAGAGCCGGGGAGCTGTTTTTT
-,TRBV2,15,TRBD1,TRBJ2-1,CASPLTGPSYNEQFF,TGTGCCAGCCCCCTGACAGGGCCCTCCTACAATGAGCAGTTCTTC
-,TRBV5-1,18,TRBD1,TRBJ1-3,CASSPERGTVAAGNTIYF,TGCGCCAGCAGCCCGGAGAGGGGGACAGTCGCTGCTGGAAACACCATATATTTT
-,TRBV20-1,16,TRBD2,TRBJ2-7,CSASLASSGTSLEQYF,TGCAGTGCTAGTTTAGCATCTTCCGGGACTAGTCTTGAGCAGTACTTC
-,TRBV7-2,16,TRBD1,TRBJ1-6,CASSTLGQGNSSPLHF,TGTGCCAGCAGCACCCTGGGACAGGGGAACAGTTCACCCCTCCACTTT
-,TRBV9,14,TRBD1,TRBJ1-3,CASSNRGSGNTIYF,TGTGCCAGCAGCAACAGGGGGTCTGGAAACACCATATATTTT
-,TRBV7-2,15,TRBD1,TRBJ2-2,CASTADRARVGELFF,TGTGCCAGCACCGCGGACAGGGCTAGAGTCGGGGAGCTGTTTTTT
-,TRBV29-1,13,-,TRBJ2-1,CSAGGRSYNEQFF,TGCAGCGCCGGTGGGAGATCCTACAATGAGCAGTTCTTC
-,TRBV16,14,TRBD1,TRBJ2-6,CASSYRGEANVLTF,TGTGCCAGCAGCTACAGGGGGGAGGCCAACGTCCTGACTTTC
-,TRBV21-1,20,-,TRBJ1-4,CASKPPRGPCPGVFCEKLFF,TGTGCCAGCAAGCCCCCCAGGGGACCGTGCCCAGGGGTGTTTTGTGAAAAACTGTTTTTT
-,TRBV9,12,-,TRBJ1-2,CASSVGSRGYTF,TGTGCCAGCAGCGTAGGGTCGCGTGGCTACACCTTC
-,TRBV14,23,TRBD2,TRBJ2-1,CASSHSKGLGTSGRAGSYNEQFF,TGTGCCAGCAGCCACTCGAAGGGGTTGGGAACTAGCGGGAGGGCGGGCTCCTACAATGAGCAGTTCTTC
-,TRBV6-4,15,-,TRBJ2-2,CASSESPEGAGELFF,TGTGCCAGCAGTGAATCGCCCGAGGGCGCCGGGGAGCTGTTTTTT
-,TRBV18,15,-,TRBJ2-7,CASSPPDRIPYEQYF,TGTGCCAGCTCACCACCCGACAGGATCCCCTACGAGCAGTACTTC
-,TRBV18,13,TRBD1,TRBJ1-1,CASSPNRGPEAFF,TGTGCCAGCTCACCAAACAGGGGGCCTGAAGCTTTCTTT
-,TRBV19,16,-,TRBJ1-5,CASSNVGQGFNQPQHF,TGTGCCAGTAGTAACGTCGGGCAGGGCTTCAATCAGCCCCAGCATTTT
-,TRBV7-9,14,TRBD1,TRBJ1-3,CASVAGTGGNTIYF,TGTGCCAGCGTAGCCGGGACAGGGGGAAACACCATATATTTT
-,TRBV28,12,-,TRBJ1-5,CASSPSLGPQHF,TGTGCCAGCAGTCCCAGTCTTGGGCCCCAGCATTTT
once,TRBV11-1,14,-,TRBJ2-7,CASNQYGSDNEQYF,TGTGCCAGCAATCAATACGGGAGTGACAACGAGCAGTACTTC
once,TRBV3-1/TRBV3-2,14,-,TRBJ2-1,CASSPILGANEQFF,TGTGCCAGCAGCCCGATTCTAGGAGCCAATGAGCAGTTCTTC
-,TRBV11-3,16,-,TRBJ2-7,CASSLGGRAPVYEQYF,TGTGCCAGCAGCTTAGGGGGCCGGGCACCGGTTTACGAGCAGTACTTC
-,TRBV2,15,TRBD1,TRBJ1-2,CASSEVGTANYGYTF,TGTGCCAGCAGTGAAGTCGGGACAGCGAACTATGGCTACACCTTC
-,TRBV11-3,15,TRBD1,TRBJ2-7,CASSRRTGANYEQYF,TGTGCCAGCAGCAGAAGGACAGGTGCAAACTACGAGCAGTACTTC
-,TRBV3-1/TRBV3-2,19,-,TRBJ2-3,CASSPTTLRDTEPADTQYF,TGTGCCAGCAGCCCAACCACACTCCGGGACACAGAACCGGCAGATACGCAGTATTTT
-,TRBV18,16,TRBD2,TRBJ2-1,CASSGLAGGAEGEQFF,TGTGCCAGCTCAGGGTTAGCGGGAGGAGCTGAGGGTGAGCAGTTCTTC
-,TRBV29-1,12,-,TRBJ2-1,CSVGYGYNEQFF,TGCAGCGTTGGGTACGGGTACAATGAGCAGTTCTTC
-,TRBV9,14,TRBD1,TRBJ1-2,CASRQTGLRKGYTF,TGTGCCAGCAGGCAGACAGGGCTCCGAAAGGGCTACACCTTC
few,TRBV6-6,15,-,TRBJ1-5,CASTSTERGNQPQHF,TGTGCCAGCACTTCCACAGAGAGAGGCAATCAGCCCCAGCATTTT
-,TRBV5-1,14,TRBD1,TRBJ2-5,CASRPGTAFETQYF,TGCGCCAGCAGGCCCGGGACAGCCTTCGAGACCCAGTACTTC
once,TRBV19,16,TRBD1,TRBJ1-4,CASSPDRGTANEKLFF,TGTGCCAGTAGTCCTGACAGGGGGACGGCTAATGAAAAACTGTTTTTT
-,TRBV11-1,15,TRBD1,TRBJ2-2,CASSGQGEGTGELFF,TGTGCCAGCAGCGGGCAGGGGGAAGGAACCGGGGAGCTGTTTTTT
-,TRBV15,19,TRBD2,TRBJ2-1,CATRGSGTSGSWGYNEQFF,TGTGCCACCAGGGGCTCCGGGACTAGCGGGTCCTGGGGGTACAATGAGCAGTTCTTC
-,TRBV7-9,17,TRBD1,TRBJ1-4,CASSSGDRGLFYEKLFF,TGTGCCAGCAGCTCCGGGGACAGGGGGCTTTTTTATGAAAAACTGTTTTTT
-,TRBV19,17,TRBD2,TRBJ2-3,CASSTGLAGSSTDTQYF,TGTGCCAGTAGTACAGGACTAGCGGGATCTAGCACAGATACGCAGTATTTT
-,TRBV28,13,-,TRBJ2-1,CASAGGGGDEQFF,TGTGCCAGCGCTGGGGGCGGGGGCGATGAGCAGTTCTTC
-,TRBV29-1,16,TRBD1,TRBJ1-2,CSVFSGQGGRGYGYTF,TGCAGCGTCTTTAGTGGGCAGGGGGGTCGGGGCTATGGCTACACCTTC
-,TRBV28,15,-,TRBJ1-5,CASSPQGKSNQPQHF,TGTGCCAGCAGTCCACAGGGCAAGAGCAATCAGCCCCAGCATTTT
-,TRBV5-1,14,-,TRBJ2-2,CASSFPSNTGELFF,TGCGCCAGCAGCTTTCCGTCGAACACCGGGGAGCTGTTTTTT
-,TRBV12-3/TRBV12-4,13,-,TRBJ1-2,CASSYKAGAGYTF,TGTGCCAGCAGTTATAAGGCAGGGGCGGGCTACACCTTC
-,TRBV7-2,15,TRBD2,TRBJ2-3,CASSLGLARTDTQYF,TGTGCCAGCAGCTTAGGACTAGCCCGCACAGATACGCAGTATTTT
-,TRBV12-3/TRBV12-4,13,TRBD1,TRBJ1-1,CASSLTGAPEAFF,TGTGCCAGCAGTCTCACAGGGGCCCCTGAAGCTTTCTTT
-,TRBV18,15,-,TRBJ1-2,CASSPRAGKEDGYTF,TGTGCCAGCTCACCACGGGCGGGGAAGGAGGATGGCTACACCTTC
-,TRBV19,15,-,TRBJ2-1,CASSPGVSFYNEQFF,TGTGCCAGTAGTCCCGGAGTATCTTTCTACAATGAGCAGTTCTTC
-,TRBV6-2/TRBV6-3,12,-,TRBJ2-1,CASSIQGNEQFF,TGTGCCAGCAGTATACAGGGTAATGAGCAGTTCTTC
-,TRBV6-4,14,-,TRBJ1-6,CASSDSGLSSPLHF,TGTGCCAGCAGTGACTCGGGCCTCAGTTCACCCCTCCACTTT